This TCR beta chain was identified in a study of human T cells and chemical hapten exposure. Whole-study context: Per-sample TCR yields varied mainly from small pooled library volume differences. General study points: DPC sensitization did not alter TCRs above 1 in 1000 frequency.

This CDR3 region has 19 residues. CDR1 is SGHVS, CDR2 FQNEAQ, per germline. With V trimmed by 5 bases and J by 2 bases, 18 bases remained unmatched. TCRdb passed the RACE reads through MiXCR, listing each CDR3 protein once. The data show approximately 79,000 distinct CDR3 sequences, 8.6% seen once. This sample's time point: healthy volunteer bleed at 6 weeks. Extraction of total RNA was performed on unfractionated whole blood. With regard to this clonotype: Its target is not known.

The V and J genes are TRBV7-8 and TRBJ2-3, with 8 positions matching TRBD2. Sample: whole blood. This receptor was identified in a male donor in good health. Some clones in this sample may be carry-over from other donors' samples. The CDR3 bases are TGTGCCAGCAGCCCTCGTCCCAGCGGGAGACGGGACCCCACAGATACGCAGTATTTT. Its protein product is CASSPRPSGRRDPTDTQYF.